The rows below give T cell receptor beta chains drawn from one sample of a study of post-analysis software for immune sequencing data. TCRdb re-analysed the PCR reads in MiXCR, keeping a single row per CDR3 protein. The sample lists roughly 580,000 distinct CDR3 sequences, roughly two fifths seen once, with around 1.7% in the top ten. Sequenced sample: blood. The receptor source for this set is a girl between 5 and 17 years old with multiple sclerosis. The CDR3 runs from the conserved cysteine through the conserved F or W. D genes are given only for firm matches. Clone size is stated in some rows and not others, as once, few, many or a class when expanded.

CDR3aa: CASSPRMNTEAFF
CDR3nt: TGTGCCAGCAGCCCCCGAATGAACACTGAAGCTTTCTTT
v_gene: TRBV5-6
abundance: NA
d_gene: NA
j_gene: TRBJ1-1

CDR3aa: CASSPGTGGAEQYF
CDR3nt: TGCGCCAGCAGCCCCGGGACAGGGGGCGCAGAGCAGTACTTC
v_gene: TRBV5-1
abundance: NA
d_gene: TRBD1
j_gene: TRBJ2-7

CDR3aa: CASSMTQTPYEQYF
CDR3nt: TGTGCCAGTAGTATGACGCAGACTCCCTACGAGCAGTACTTC
v_gene: TRBV19
abundance: NA
d_gene: NA
j_gene: TRBJ2-7

CDR3aa: CAISGYTGAQETQYF
CDR3nt: TGTGCCATCAGTGGGTATACAGGGGCCCAAGAGACCCAGTACTTC
v_gene: TRBV10-3
abundance: NA
d_gene: TRBD1
j_gene: TRBJ2-5

CDR3aa: CASSFLDRGRELFF
CDR3nt: TGTGCCAGCAGCTTCCTCGACCGGGGAAGGGAACTGTTTTTT
v_gene: TRBV5-5
abundance: NA
d_gene: NA
j_gene: TRBJ1-4

CDR3aa: CASSVGFNYGYTF
CDR3nt: TGTGCCAGCAGCGTCGGATTCAACTATGGCTACACCTTC
v_gene: TRBV12-3/TRBV12-4
abundance: NA
d_gene: NA
j_gene: TRBJ1-2

CDR3aa: CASSDPGTFTSGADVLTF
CDR3nt: TGTGCCAGCAGTGATCCGGGGACCTTCACCTCTGGGGCCGACGTCCTGACTTTC
v_gene: TRBV12-3/TRBV12-4
abundance: NA
d_gene: NA
j_gene: TRBJ2-6

CDR3aa: CASSLRGSGEQYF
CDR3nt: TGTGCCAGCAGTTTACGCGGGAGTGGCGAGCAGTACTTC
v_gene: TRBV12-3/TRBV12-4
abundance: few
d_gene: TRBD2
j_gene: TRBJ2-7

CDR3aa: CATSRDIGGTEAFF
CDR3nt: TGTGCCACCAGCAGAGATATAGGCGGAACTGAAGCTTTCTTT
v_gene: TRBV15
abundance: NA
d_gene: NA
j_gene: TRBJ1-1

CDR3aa: CASRERGTEETQYF
CDR3nt: TGTGCCAGCCGCGAGCGGGGTACGGAAGAGACCCAGTACTTC
v_gene: TRBV12-3/TRBV12-4
abundance: NA
d_gene: TRBD2
j_gene: TRBJ2-5

CDR3aa: CASLGRDGYNEQYF
CDR3nt: TGTGCCAGCTTGGGGAGGGACGGTTACAATGAGCAGTACTTC
v_gene: TRBV12-3/TRBV12-4
abundance: NA
d_gene: TRBD2
j_gene: TRBJ2-5

CDR3aa: CASSSLKTVNYGYTF
CDR3nt: TGTGCCAGCAGCTCACTTAAGACAGTAAACTATGGCTACACCTTC
v_gene: TRBV7-9
abundance: NA
d_gene: NA
j_gene: TRBJ1-2

CDR3aa: CASSFWTEGYTF
CDR3nt: TGTGCCAGCAGTTTCTGGACAGAAGGCTACACCTTC
v_gene: TRBV6-2/TRBV6-3
abundance: NA
d_gene: NA
j_gene: TRBJ1-2

CDR3aa: CASSEYRGYEQYF
CDR3nt: TGTGCCAGCAGCGAGTACAGGGGCTACGAGCAGTACTTC
v_gene: TRBV7-9
abundance: NA
d_gene: TRBD1
j_gene: TRBJ2-7

CDR3aa: CASTPRGGKETQYF
CDR3nt: TGTGCCAGCACCCCCCGGGGAGGAAAAGAGACCCAGTACTTC
v_gene: TRBV14
abundance: NA
d_gene: NA
j_gene: TRBJ2-5

CDR3aa: CASSLGLAGPRSTDTQYF
CDR3nt: TGCGCCAGCAGCTTGGGGCTAGCGGGGCCCCGAAGCACAGATACGCAGTATTTT
v_gene: TRBV5-1
abundance: NA
d_gene: TRBD2
j_gene: TRBJ2-3

CDR3aa: CASSGTGKGYNSPLHF
CDR3nt: TGTGCCAGCAGTGGGACAGGGAAAGGATATAATTCACCCCTCCACTTT
v_gene: TRBV28
abundance: NA
d_gene: TRBD1
j_gene: TRBJ1-6

CDR3aa: CRKPPLRTQYF
CDR3nt: TGCAGGAAGCCGCCCTTGAGGACGCAGTATTTT
v_gene: TRBV29-1
abundance: few
d_gene: NA
j_gene: TRBJ2-3

CDR3aa: CSASQGQGNNEQFF
CDR3nt: TGCAGTGCTAGCCAAGGGCAAGGGAACAATGAGCAGTTCTTC
v_gene: TRBV20-1
abundance: few
d_gene: NA
j_gene: TRBJ2-1

CDR3aa: CASSPSSGTYNEQFF
CDR3nt: TGTGCCAGCAGCCCATCTAGCGGGACTTACAATGAGCAGTTCTTC
v_gene: TRBV12-3/TRBV12-4
abundance: few
d_gene: TRBD2
j_gene: TRBJ2-1

CDR3aa: CASSLIQGEDAQYF
CDR3nt: TGTGCCAGCAGTTTGATACAGGGGGAAGATGCGCAGTATTTT
v_gene: TRBV12-3/TRBV12-4
abundance: NA
d_gene: TRBD1
j_gene: TRBJ2-3

CDR3aa: CASWGANVLTF
CDR3nt: TGTGCCAGTTGGGGGGCCAACGTCCTGACTTTC
v_gene: TRBV7-9
abundance: few
d_gene: NA
j_gene: TRBJ2-6

CDR3aa: CASSLVKGVENTEAFF
CDR3nt: TGTGCCAGCAGCTTAGTAAAGGGAGTGGAGAACACTGAAGCTTTCTTT
v_gene: TRBV7-9
abundance: once
d_gene: NA
j_gene: TRBJ1-1